This T cell receptor beta chain was documented in a study of blood T cell repertoires in COVID-19. At the level of the study: Acute and convalescent COVID-19 specimens originated in the United States, Italy and Spain. PBMCs, B-cell-depleted T cells, or T cells were the source of the cDNA or gDNA that made up the material.

Original methodology: From reference gene primer amplification, estimates of nucleated cell counts were derived. Assay: immunoSEQ multiplex PCR; the TCRdb copy retains only in-frame clones and omits some. V, J and clone size were drawn from that table, and D and trimming were deduced from the DNA. Seen here are 40,000 or so clones, around 83% observed once, and the top ten hold over 10%. With 3 bases removed from V and 7 bases from J, the gap between germline ends came to 10 bases. The CDR3 is 13 amino acids. This TCR was recovered from a woman in her 70s in a cohort sampled during active COVID-19. The rearrangement joins TRBV12-3 or TRBV12-4 to TRBJ1-5, with D unclear. Sequences were obtained from peripheral blood. The chain's CDR3 is CASSLEGGQPQHF. The CDR3 DNA sequence: TGTGCCAGCAGTTTGGAGGGTGGGCAGCCCCAGCATTTT.